This TCR beta chain emerged from a study of blood T cell repertoires in COVID-19. Study summary: Samples taken during acute and convalescent COVID-19 were collected in the United States, Italy and Spain.

The germline V gene encodes CDR1 MNHEY and CDR2 SVGEGT. The CDR3 runs 14 residues. The V end lost 5 bases, the J end lost 2 bases, and 12 bases lay between the germline ends. Enrolled during active infection, Seattle patients were then followed longitudinally. In the authors' methods: For nucleated cells, counts were estimated from reference gene primer amplification. The protocol was immunoSEQ multiplex PCR, while the TCRdb copy is restricted to in-frame clones and leaves out a portion. The V and J calls and clone size were taken over from that table, and D and trimming were inferred from the DNA. The sample records 180,000 or so clones, about 83% being singletons.

The clonotype originates from a person in their 70s with COVID-19, enrolled during active disease. The sequencing input was peripheral blood. The chain uses TRBV6-2 or TRBV6-3 and TRBJ1-2, with a weak D call TRBD1 (6 bases). The CDR3 region is CASSDLGQNYGYTF. CDR3 in DNA: TGTGCCAGCAGTGATTTAGGACAGAACTATGGCTACACCTTC.